One and the same sample provided the 10 T cell receptor beta chains below, sequenced in a study of blood T cell repertoires in COVID-19. Generated by immunoSEQ multiplex PCR, the TCRdb table keeps only in-frame clones and is missing some. Among roughly 200,000 clones listed, 87% were seen once. Specimen: peripheral blood. The receptors originated from a woman aged 18-29 years who had recovered from COVID-19.

The V and J genes are TRBV9 and TRBJ2-7, with 8 nucleotides matching TRBD1. Losses at the gene ends were 3 bases for V and 5 bases for J; bases not matched to a gene: 7. CDR1 and CDR2 (germline): SGDLS, YYNGEE. The CDR3 loop spans 14 amino acids. CDR3 sequence (DNA): TGTGCCAGCAGCGCCCCGACAGGGGAGGACGAGCAGTACTTC. It encodes CASSAPTGEDEQYF.

The V gene is TRBV7-3, the J gene TRBJ2-3, with D perhaps matching TRBD2 (6 bases). CDR1 and CDR2 from the germline V gene are SGHTA and FQGTGA. The CDR3 consists of 13 residues. Trimming shortened V by 2 bases and J by 6 bases, and 9 bases separated the two germline ends. The CDR3 spells CASSLSGLDTQYF. CDR3 nucleotide sequence: TGTGCCAGCAGCTTATCGGGACTTGATACGCAGTATTTT.

The rearrangement links TRBV2 to TRBJ2-5; D call uncertain. Trimming took off 6 bases at V and 5 bases at J, with 22 bases between the two ends. The CDR3 consists of 16 residues. CDR1 and CDR2 (germline): SNHLY, FYNNEI. The CDR3 coding sequence is TGTGCCAGCAGCGTAAATATTCTAGATCCGCGGGAGACCCAGTACTTC. Protein sequence: CASSVNILDPRETQYF.

J is TRBJ2-1 and V is TRBV6-6; tentative D call: TRBD2 (6 bases). The V end lost 7 bases, the J end lost 6 bases, and 19 bases lay between the germline ends. This CDR3 comprises 15 residues. The germline V gene encodes CDR1 MNHNY and CDR2 SVGAGI (reference sequence). The DNA for the CDR3 is TGTGCCAGCATCAGGTCCGGGAGTAAAGTCAATGAGCAGTTCTTC. Translating it yields CASIRSGSKVNEQFF.

The chain couples TRBV10-3 to TRBJ2-7, with a possible D match to TRBD2 (6 bases). Germline assignment: CDR1 ENHRY and CDR2 SYGVKD. V dropped 3 bases and J dropped 3 bases, with 12 bases sitting between them. This CDR3 contains 14 residues. CDR3 in amino acids: CAISDGLFVYEQYF. Here the CDR3 DNA reads TGTGCCATCAGTGACGGACTATTCGTCTACGAGCAGTACTTC.

The chain links TRBV6-5 to TRBJ1-6; 9 bases line up with TRBD1. Looked up from germline, CDR1 is MNHEY and CDR2 is SVGAGI. This CDR3 comprises 15 residues. The V gene end was trimmed by 6 bases and the J gene end by 6 bases; junction bases not matched to a gene: 6. CDR3 protein: CASRKQGALNSPLHF. The CDR3 nucleotides are TGTGCCAGCAGGAAACAGGGGGCGCTTAATTCACCCCTCCACTTT.

The chain is built from TRBV30 and TRBJ2-1; 14 bases match TRBD2. The germline CDR1 and CDR2 sequences are GTSNPN and SVGIG (reference sequence). The CDR3 contains 16 residues. J was trimmed by 6 bases and V by 1 base; bases with no gene match: 5. This CDR3 reads CAWSEGTSGRINEQFF. As DNA, the CDR3 is TGTGCCTGGAGTGAAGGGACTAGCGGGAGAATCAATGAGCAGTTCTTC.

The genes are TRBV9 and TRBJ1-2, with a tentative D call TRBD1 (5 bases). Germline CDR1 SGDLS, CDR2 YYNGEE. CDR3 size: 15 residues. V lost 0 bases, J lost 0 bases, and 9 bases lay in between. CDR3 protein: CASSVGQLTNYGYTF. The CDR3 nucleotides read TGTGCCAGCAGCGTAGGACAGTTAACTAACTATGGCTACACCTTC.

The chain carries TRBV19 and TRBJ1-2; the D is unclear. The CDR3 spans 14 residues. Trimming removed 6 bases at V and 0 bases at J, with 11 bases between. From germline, CDR1 is LNHDA and CDR2 SQIVND (reference sequence). The DNA of the CDR3 is TGTGCCAGTAGCCCCGCAACTACTAACTATGGCTACACCTTC. This gives the protein CASSPATTNYGYTF.

J is TRBJ2-1 and V is TRBV28; 7 nucleotides agree with TRBD2. V lost 3 bases and J lost 4; bases outside the gene matches: 6. Germline V lookup: CDR1 MDHEN, CDR2 SYDVKM. The CDR3 runs to 15 residues. This chain's CDR3 is CASSFQPSGYNEQFF. CDR3 coding DNA: TGTGCCAGCAGTTTTCAGCCTAGCGGATACAATGAGCAGTTCTTC.